Listed below are T cell receptor beta chains from one sample, sequenced in a study of shared clonotypes between healthy human individuals. The data were produced by immunoSEQ multiplex PCR, yet TCRdb's version contains in-frame clones alone and is incomplete. The table has around 1.9 million clones, approximately 94% seen once; the top ten hold about 1.5%. Sample: naive CD8+ T cells from PBMCs. The receptor set was obtained from a man aged 18 to 29 in good health. Some clones in this sample may be carry-over from other donors' samples. The conserved cysteine and the conserved F or W are not part of the CDR3 here.

cdr3_length,v_call,cdr3_aa
13,TRBV28,ASSLLQGAYNEQF
14,TRBV9,ASSVESKRRTDTQY
14,TRBV27,ASSLGNKVAQETQY
14,TRBV27,ASSFSAGATSYEQY
13,TRBV9,ASSPGVSSSYEQY
10,TRBV18,ASSPQVGEQF
15,TRBV7-9,ASSPTRDRVYQETQY
9,TRBV19,AANTGNTIY
15,TRBV9,ASSVESSTGRGEKLF
10,TRBV9,ASSSGAGELF
12,TRBV11-2,ASSPGRGRYEQY
12,TRBV28,ASSLGIPNEKLF
12,TRBV4-1,ASSQVGNHQPQH
13,TRBV28,ASSRSPSSYNEQF
11,TRBV7-2,ASSPAPLYEQY
12,TRBV6-1,ASSLARVSGEQY
12,TRBV10-2,ASSEFVRGTEAF
13,TRBV4-1,ASSLRGTGNQPQH
14,TRBV19,ASSPLGGLVSYEQY
13,TRBV7-9,ASSQIQGSLYEQY
9,TRBV20-1,SVGQGAEAF
14,TRBV11-2,ASSSGTGGSSYGYT
11,TRBV14,ASSTTVQETQY
10,TRBV27,ATKKTPNEQF
12,TRBV27,ASSPRDRNNEQF
16,TRBV9,ASSVGGGRSSSYNEQF
10,TRBV28,ASSLPEEAQY
11,TRBV13,ASRVRESTEAF
10,TRBV27,ASSHSLYEQY
12,TRBV29-1,SVPVAGGNYEQY
12,TRBV5-6,ASSLDRGPYEQY
12,TRBV5-6,ASSFGGFSYEQY
14,TRBV4-1,ASSQDITSWSGEQF
12,TRBV5-6,ASSFGQGVETQY
12,TRBV5-6,ASSPGTGVYGYT
20,TRBV5-1,ASSPGDRVGTQPNSGANVLT
15,TRBV11-2,ASSLADGGKNTGELF
11,TRBV18,ASSPLRQETQY
12,TRBV7-9,ASNLVGRVDGYT
13,TRBV25-1,ASSGWVRQSYEQY
13,TRBV5-5,ASSRAREVEETQY
14,TRBV7-9,ASTPEEMRATDTQY
13,TRBV5-8,ASSPLRGGVYGYT
14,TRBV2,ASSDSSGSLSYEQY
13,TRBV7-9,ASSSGQGAGNEQF
12,TRBV27,ASSTNGGTGELF
11,TRBV29-1,SVLVGEVYGYT
14,TRBV5-6,ASSLEVGWLGAEQF
16,TRBV7-9,ASSGGTSGSIYQETQY
14,TRBV6-1,ASSEVRTATNEKLF
13,TRBV19,ASSIMGYSNQPQH
13,TRBV6-1,ASTSGRLGNQPQH
11,TRBV7-6,ASSWTSDYEQY
10,TRBV19,AILDRGGGYT
12,TRBV19,ASSRASGRSEQY
13,TRBV29-1,SVEDGPSGENEQF
13,TRBV27,ASSLSGRGMSQAF